The following is a TCR beta chain sequence with its context. Its antigen is currently unknown. The data belong to a study of identifying expanded T cells in peripheral blood. Healthy donors had no documented immune events, such as infections, while sampled. Only in-frame clones appear in the TCRdb table, and some are missing; sequencing was by immunoSEQ multiplex PCR. The repertoire holds about 63,000 clones, with approximately 83% as singletons. Study-wide points: Variance in clone template counts between roughly two-week samples significantly increased with total template count across all healthy donors. Approximately 1.1 clones differed between technical replicates, versus about 17 and 20 over time.

This clonotype originated in a person aged 18-69 years in good health. The sample taken for sequencing was blood.

The CDR3 reads CASSPGTGKGAFF. As DNA, the CDR3 is TGTGCCAGCAGCCCCGGGACAGGGAAGGGAGCTTTCTTT. V is TRBV7-9 and J is TRBJ1-1; TRBD1 agrees at 9 bases. Looked up from germline, CDR1 is SEHNR and CDR2 is FQNEAQ (reference sequence). This CDR3 contains 13 residues. The junction had 8 bases not matched to a gene; V was cut back by 5 bases and J by 10 bases.